This TCR beta chain was profiled in a study of T cells in Graves' hyperthyroidism and ophthalmopathy. Study results and limitations: Ophthalmopathy was distinguished from stable hyperthyroidism by 13 V-J signatures.

An absence of ophthalmopathy progression within 18 months meant stable Graves' hyperthyroidism. Not enrolled were patients with uncontrolled infection, other autoimmune disease, pregnancy or lactation. Clinical symptoms, serum thyroxine and TRAb, thyroid ultrasound and orbital computed tomography were used for the diagnoses. Deletions cut 0 bases from V and 10 bases from J, with 10 bases between. The germline gives CDR1 LNHDA, CDR2 SQIVND (reference sequence). The CDR3 has 13 residues. In this sample, this clonotype turned up a few times. No antigen is known for it. Amplified regions were TCR beta CDR3 sequences from RNA transcripts. In the first-round RT-PCR of the TCR CDR3, the HTBI primer set was used. Each CDR3 protein gets one entry after TCRdb re-called the multiplex PCR reads with MiXCR. The top ten hold 15% of the sample, which has more than 550,000 distinct CDR3 sequences, roughly 17% seen once.

Source material: blood. The TCR originated in a man between 50 and 59 years old with Graves' hyperthyroidism. The rearrangement joins TRBV19 to TRBJ2-1; possible D gene TRBD2, 5 bases. The DNA of the CDR3 is TGTGCCAGTAGTATAGATGCGGGTGGAGAGCAGTTCTTC. Its protein is CASSIDAGGEQFF.